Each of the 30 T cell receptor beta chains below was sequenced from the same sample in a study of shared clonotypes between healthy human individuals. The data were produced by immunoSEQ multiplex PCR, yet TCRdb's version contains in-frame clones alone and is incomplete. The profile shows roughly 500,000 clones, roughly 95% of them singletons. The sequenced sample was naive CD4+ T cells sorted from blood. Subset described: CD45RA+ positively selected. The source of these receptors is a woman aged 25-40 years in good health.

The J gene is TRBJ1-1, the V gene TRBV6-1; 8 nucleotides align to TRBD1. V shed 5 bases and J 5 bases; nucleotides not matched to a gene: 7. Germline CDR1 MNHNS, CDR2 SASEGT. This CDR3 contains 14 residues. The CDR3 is CASSTIGQGTEAFF. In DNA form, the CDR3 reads TGTGCCAGCAGTACAATAGGACAGGGTACTGAAGCTTTCTTT.

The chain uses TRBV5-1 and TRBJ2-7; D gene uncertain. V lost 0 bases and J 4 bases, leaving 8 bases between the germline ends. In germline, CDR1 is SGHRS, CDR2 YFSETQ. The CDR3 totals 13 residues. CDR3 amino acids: CASSLAGEYEQYF. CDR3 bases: TGCGCCAGCAGCTTGGCCGGTGAATACGAGCAGTACTTC.

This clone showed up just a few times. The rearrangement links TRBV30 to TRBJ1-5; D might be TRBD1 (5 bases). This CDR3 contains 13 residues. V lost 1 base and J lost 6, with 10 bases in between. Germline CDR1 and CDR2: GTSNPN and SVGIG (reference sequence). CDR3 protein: CAWSAGGSQPQHF. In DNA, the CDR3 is TGTGCCTGGAGTGCTGGGGGTAGTCAGCCCCAGCATTTT. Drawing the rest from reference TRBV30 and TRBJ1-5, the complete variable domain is SQTIHQWPATLVQPVGSPLSLECTVEGTSNPNLYWYRQAAGRGLQLLFYSVGIGQISSEVPQNLSASRPQDRQFILSSKKLLLSDSGFYLCAWSAGGSQPQHFGDGTRLSIL.

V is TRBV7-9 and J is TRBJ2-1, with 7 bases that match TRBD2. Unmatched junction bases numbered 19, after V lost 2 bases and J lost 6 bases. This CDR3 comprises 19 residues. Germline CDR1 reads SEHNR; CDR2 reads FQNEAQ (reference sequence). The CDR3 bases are TGTGCCAGCAGCTTATCCGAGAGATTTCAGGTGGGAGGGGTCAATGAGCAGTTCTTC. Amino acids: CASSLSERFQVGGVNEQFF.

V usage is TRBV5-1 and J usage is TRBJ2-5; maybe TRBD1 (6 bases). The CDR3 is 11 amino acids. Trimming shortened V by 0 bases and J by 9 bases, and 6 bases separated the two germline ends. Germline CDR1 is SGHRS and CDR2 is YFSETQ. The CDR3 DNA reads TGCGCCAGCAGCTTGGAGGGGGCCCAGTACTTC. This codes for CASSLEGAQYF.

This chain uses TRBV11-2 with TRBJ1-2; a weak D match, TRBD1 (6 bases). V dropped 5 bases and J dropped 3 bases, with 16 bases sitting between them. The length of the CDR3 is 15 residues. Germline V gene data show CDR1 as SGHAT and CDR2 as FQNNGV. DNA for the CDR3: TGTGCCAGCAGCCCGGTGGGGGGGGCGCACTATGGCTACACCTTC. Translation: CASSPVGGAHYGYTF.

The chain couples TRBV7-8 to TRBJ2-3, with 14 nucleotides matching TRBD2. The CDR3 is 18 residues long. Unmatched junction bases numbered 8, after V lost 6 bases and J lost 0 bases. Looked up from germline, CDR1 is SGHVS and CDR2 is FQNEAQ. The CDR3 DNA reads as TGTGCCAGCAGTCGACTAGCGGGAGGGCTGGGGAGCACAGATACGCAGTATTTT. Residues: CASSRLAGGLGSTDTQYF.

The chain's CDR3 is CASSLVGADEKLFF. For the CDR3, the DNA is TGTGCCAGCAGCTTGGTTGGGGCGGATGAAAAACTGTTTTTT. V gene TRBV5-4 combines with J gene TRBJ1-4, with a possible D match to TRBD1 (5 bases). Looked up from germline, CDR1 is SGHNT and CDR2 is YYREEE (reference sequence). This CDR3 is built from 14 residues. Trimming shortened V by 0 bases and J by 6 bases, and 9 bases separated the two germline ends.

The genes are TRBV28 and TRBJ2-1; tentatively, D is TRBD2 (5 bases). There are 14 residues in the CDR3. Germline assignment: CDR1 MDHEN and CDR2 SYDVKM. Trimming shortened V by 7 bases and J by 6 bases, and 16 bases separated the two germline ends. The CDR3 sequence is CASTMGEVGNEQFF. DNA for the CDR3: TGTGCCAGCACCATGGGAGAGGTGGGCAATGAGCAGTTCTTC.

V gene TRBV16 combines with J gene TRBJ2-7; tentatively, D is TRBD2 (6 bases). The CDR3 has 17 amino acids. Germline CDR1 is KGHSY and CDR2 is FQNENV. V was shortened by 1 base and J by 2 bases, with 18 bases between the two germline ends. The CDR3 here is CASSQFSGTAPPYEQYF. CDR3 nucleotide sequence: TGTGCCAGCAGCCAATTCTCGGGGACTGCTCCCCCCTACGAGCAGTACTTC.

CDR3 in amino acids: CASSQGLAGVLSYNEQFF. The CDR3 DNA is TGCGCCAGCAGCCAAGGACTAGCGGGAGTTTTGTCCTACAATGAGCAGTTCTTC. This chain links TRBV4-1 with TRBJ2-1; 12 bases line up with TRBD2. Unmatched junction bases numbered 5, after V lost 1 base and J lost 1 base. From germline, CDR1 is MGHRA and CDR2 YSYEKL. The CDR3 has 18 amino acids.

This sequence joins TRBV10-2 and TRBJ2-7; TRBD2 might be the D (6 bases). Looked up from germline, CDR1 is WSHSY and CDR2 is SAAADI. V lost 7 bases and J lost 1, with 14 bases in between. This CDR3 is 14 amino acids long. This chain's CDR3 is CASKAVAESYEQYF. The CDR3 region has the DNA TGCGCCAGCAAGGCGGTAGCGGAATCCTACGAGCAGTACTTC.

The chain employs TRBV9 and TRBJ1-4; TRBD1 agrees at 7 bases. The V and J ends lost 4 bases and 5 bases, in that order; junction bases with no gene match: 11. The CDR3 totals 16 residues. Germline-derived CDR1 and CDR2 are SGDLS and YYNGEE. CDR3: CASSLFTGQLNEKLFF. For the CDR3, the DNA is TGTGCCAGCAGCCTCTTTACGGGACAGCTCAATGAAAAACTGTTTTTT.

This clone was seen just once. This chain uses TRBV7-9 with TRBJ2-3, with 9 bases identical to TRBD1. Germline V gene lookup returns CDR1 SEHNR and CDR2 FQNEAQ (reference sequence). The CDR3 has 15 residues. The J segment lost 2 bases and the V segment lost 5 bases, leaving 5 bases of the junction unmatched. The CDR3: CASSTGQGNTDTQYF. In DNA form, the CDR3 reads TGTGCCAGCAGCACAGGACAGGGGAACACAGATACGCAGTATTTT.

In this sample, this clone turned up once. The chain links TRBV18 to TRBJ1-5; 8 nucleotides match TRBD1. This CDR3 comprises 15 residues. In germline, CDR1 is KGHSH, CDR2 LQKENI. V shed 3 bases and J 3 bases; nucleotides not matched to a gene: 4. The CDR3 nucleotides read TGTGCCAGCTCACCCGACAGGGGTGTCAATCAGCCCCAGCATTTT. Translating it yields CASSPDRGVNQPQHF.

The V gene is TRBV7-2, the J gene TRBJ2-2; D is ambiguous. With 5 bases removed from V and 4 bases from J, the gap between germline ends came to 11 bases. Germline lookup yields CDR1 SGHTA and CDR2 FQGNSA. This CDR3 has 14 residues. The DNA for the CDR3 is TGTGCCAGCAGCGATAGGGTCGGCACCGGGGAGCTGTTTTTT. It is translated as CASSDRVGTGELFF.

CDR3 DNA sequence: TGTGCCAGCAGCACCTACAGGGAAGGGCACAATGAGCAGTTCTTC. Translated, it gives CASSTYREGHNEQFF. V is TRBV5-4 and J is TRBJ2-1, with a possible D match to TRBD1 (6 bases). Germline V gives CDR1 SGHNT, CDR2 YYREEE (reference sequence). The CDR3 consists of 15 residues. Deletions cut 4 bases from V and 5 bases from J, with 16 bases between.

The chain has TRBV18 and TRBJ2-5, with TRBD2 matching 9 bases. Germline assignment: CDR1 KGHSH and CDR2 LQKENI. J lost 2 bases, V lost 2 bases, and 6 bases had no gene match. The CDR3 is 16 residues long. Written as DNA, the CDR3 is TGTGCCAGCTCACCAAGGGCTAGCGGGACACAAGAGACCCAGTACTTC. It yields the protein CASSPRASGTQETQYF.

The CDR3 loop reads CASSLGLGSYEQYF. For the CDR3, the DNA is TGTGCCAGCAGCTTAGGCCTAGGTTCCTACGAGCAGTACTTC. The chain carries TRBV11-2 and TRBJ2-7; D uncertain. The CDR3 is 14 residues long. Germline V gene lookup returns CDR1 SGHAT and CDR2 FQNNGV. The germline V and J ends were trimmed by 1 base and 1 base, with 8 bases remaining between them.

This chain's CDR3 is CAINRGPSGANVLTF. CDR3 DNA: TGTGCCATCAACAGGGGGCCCTCTGGGGCCAACGTCCTGACTTTC. J is TRBJ2-6 and V is TRBV6-1, with TRBD1 matching 9 bases. Germline CDR1 reads MNHNS; CDR2 reads SASEGT. The CDR3 length is 15 residues. Germline trimming cut 10 bases from V and 0 bases from J; bases unmatched to any gene: 4.

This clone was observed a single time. CDR3 nucleotide sequence: TGTGCCAGCAGCATGGCCACCGGGAGTCGGGAGTATCAGCCCCAGCATTTT. Amino acid sequence: CASSMATGSREYQPQHF. The chain links TRBV5-8 to TRBJ1-5; D remains unclear. The V and J ends lost 4 bases and 5 bases respectively, with 22 bases between them. Per germline, CDR1 SGHTS and CDR2 YDEGEE. CDR3 size: 17 residues. The whole variable domain, filled in from reference TRBV5-8 and TRBJ1-5, reads EAGVTQSPTHLIKTRGQQATLRCSPISGHTSVYWYQQALGLGLQFLLWYDEGEERNRGNFPPRFSGRQFPNYSSELNVNALELEDSALYLCASSMATGSREYQPQHFGDGTRLSIL.

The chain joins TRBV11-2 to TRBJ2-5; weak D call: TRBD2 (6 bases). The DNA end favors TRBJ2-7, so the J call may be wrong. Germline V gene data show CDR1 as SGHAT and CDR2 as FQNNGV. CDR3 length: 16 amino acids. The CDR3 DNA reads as TGTGCCAGCAGCTTAGCCATGGGGACTGGCTCCTACGAGCAGTACTTC. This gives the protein CASSLAMGTGSYEQYF.

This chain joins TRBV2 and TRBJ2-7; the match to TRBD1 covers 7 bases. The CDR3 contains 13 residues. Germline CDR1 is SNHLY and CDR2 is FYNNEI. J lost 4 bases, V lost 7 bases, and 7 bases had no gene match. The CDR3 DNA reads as TGTGCCAGCATTCCGGGACAGAGATACGAGCAGTACTTC. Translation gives CASIPGQRYEQYF.

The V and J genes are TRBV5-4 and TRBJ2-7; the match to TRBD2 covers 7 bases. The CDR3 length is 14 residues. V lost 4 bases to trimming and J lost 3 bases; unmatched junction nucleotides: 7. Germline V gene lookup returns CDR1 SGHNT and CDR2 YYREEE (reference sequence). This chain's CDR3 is CASSHPGGSYEQYF. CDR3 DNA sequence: TGTGCCAGCAGCCATCCCGGGGGGAGCTACGAGCAGTACTTC.

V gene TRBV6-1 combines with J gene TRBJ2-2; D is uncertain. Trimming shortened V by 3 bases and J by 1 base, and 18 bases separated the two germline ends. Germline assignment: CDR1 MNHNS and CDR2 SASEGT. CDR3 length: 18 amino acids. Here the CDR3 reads CASSDRGLGRMNTGELFF. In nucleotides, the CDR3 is TGTGCCAGCAGTGATCGAGGTTTAGGGCGGATGAACACCGGGGAGCTGTTTTTT.

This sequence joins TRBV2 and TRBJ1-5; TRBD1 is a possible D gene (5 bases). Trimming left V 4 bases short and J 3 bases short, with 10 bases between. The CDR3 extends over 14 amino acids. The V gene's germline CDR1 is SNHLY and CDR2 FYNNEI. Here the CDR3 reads CASSGSRDNQPQHF. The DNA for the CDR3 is TGTGCCAGCAGTGGATCCAGGGACAATCAGCCCCAGCATTTT.

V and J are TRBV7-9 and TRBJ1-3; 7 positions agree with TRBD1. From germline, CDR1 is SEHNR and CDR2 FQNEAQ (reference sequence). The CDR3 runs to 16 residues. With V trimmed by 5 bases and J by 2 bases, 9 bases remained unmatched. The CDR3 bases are TGTGCCAGCAGCCCGCTCCCTACAGGGGCTGGAAACACCATATATTTT. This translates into CASSPLPTGAGNTIYF.

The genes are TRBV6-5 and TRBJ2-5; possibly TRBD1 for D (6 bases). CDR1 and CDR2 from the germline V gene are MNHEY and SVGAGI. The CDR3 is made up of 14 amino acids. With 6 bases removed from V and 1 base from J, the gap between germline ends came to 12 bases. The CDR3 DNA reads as TGTGCCAGCAGGTTTCAGGGGTCCCAAGAGACCCAGTACTTC. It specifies CASRFQGSQETQYF.

CDR3 nucleotides: TGTGCCAGCAGCCCCCAGGGGGCAGAGGGCGAGACCCAGTACTTC. It is translated as CASSPQGAEGETQYF. V usage is TRBV7-9 and J usage is TRBJ2-5, with 8 nucleotides matching TRBD1. The V segment lost 5 bases and the J segment 5 bases; nucleotides outside the gene matches: 10. Germline V gives CDR1 SEHNR, CDR2 FQNEAQ (reference sequence). The CDR3 extends over 15 amino acids.

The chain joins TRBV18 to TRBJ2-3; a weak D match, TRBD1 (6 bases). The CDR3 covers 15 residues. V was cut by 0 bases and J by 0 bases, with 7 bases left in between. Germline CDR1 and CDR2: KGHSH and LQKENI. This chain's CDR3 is CASSPPGTSTDTQYF. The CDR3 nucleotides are TGTGCCAGCTCACCACCGGGGACAAGCACAGATACGCAGTATTTT.